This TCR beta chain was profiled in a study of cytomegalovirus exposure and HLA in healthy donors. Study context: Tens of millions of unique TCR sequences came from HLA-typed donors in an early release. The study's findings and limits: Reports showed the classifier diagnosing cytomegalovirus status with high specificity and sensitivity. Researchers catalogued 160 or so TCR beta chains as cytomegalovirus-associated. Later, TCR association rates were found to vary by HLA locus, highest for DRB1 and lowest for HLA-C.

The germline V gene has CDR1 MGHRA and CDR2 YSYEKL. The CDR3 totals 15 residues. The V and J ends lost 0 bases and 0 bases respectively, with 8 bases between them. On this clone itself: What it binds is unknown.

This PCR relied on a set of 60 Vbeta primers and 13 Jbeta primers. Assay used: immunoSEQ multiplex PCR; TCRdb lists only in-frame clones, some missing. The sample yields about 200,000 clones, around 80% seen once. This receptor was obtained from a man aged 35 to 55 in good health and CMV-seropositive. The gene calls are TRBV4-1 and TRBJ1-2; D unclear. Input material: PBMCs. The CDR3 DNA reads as TGCGCCAGCAGCCAAGATTACGGGGCTAACTATGGCTACACCTTC. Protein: CASSQDYGANYGYTF.